The next 29 T cell receptor beta chains were all read from a single sample in a study of shared clonotypes between healthy human individuals. The table came from immunoSEQ multiplex PCR; TCRdb's copy has only in-frame clones and leaves some out. Found here are nearly 1,000,000 clones, more than 75% of them singletons; the top ten hold approximately 1.5%. Material: memory CD4+ T cells sorted from blood. The subset was: CD45RA-negative fraction. These receptors came from a man aged 18-30 years in good health.

The CDR3 reads CASSHSYSGNTIYF. Here the CDR3 DNA reads TGTGCCAGCAGCCACAGTTACTCTGGAAACACCATATATTTT. The J gene is TRBJ1-3, the V gene TRBV14; D gene ambiguous. The length of the CDR3 is 14 residues. Germline lookup yields CDR1 SGHDN and CDR2 FVKESK. V lost 3 bases and J lost 0, with 6 bases in between.

The V call is TRBV10-3, the J call TRBJ2-7, with 8 bases fitting TRBD2. This CDR3 spans 15 amino acids. CDR1 and CDR2 (germline): ENHRY, SYGVKD. The V segment lost 2 bases and the J segment 2 bases; nucleotides outside the gene matches: 5. The CDR3 is CAISEPGLEAYEQYF. For the CDR3, the DNA is TGTGCCATCAGTGAGCCGGGACTAGAAGCCTACGAGCAGTACTTC.

The chain is built from TRBV11-2 and TRBJ2-7; D call uncertain. Germline CDR1 is SGHAT and CDR2 is FQNNGV. V was shortened by 0 bases and J by 6 bases, with 12 bases between the two germline ends. The CDR3 extends over 14 amino acids. DNA for the CDR3: TGTGCCAGCAGCTTAGAGCTGGCGGTAGGCGAGCAGTACTTC. Protein product: CASSLELAVGEQYF.

The rearrangement uses TRBV5-4 and TRBJ2-2; the D is unclear. The ends were cut back, 1 base at V and 5 bases at J, with 9 bases in the middle. The CDR3 runs 14 residues. From germline, CDR1 is SGHNT and CDR2 YYREEE (reference sequence). CDR3 residues: CASSLNAGTGELFF. In DNA, the CDR3 is TGTGCCAGCAGCTTGAATGCAGGTACCGGGGAGCTGTTTTTT.

Notes on this clone: Other DNA sequences in the same sample also yield this CDR3. CDR3 sequence reads: CASSQGQGSTEAFF. CDR3 bases: TGCGCCAGCAGCCAGGGGCAGGGGAGCACTGAAGCTTTCTTT. The chain combines TRBV4-3 with TRBJ1-1; weak D call: TRBD1 (6 bases). CDR1 is LGHNA and CDR2 is YSLEER in the germline V gene. The CDR3 runs 14 residues. Trimming shortened V by 3 bases and J by 4 bases, and 12 bases separated the two germline ends.

The chain is built from TRBV4-1 and TRBJ2-1, with 7 nucleotides matching TRBD1. This CDR3 contains 16 residues. The V gene end was trimmed by 0 bases and the J gene end by 8 bases; junction bases not matched to a gene: 10. Germline loops: CDR1 MGHRA, CDR2 YSYEKL. CDR3 in DNA: TGCGCCAGCAGCCAAGAAAGAGGTAGACAGGGCCATGAGCAGTTCTTC. Protein product: CASSQERGRQGHEQFF.

V and J are TRBV30 and TRBJ1-5, with TRBD1 as a possible D gene (6 bases). Per germline, CDR1 GTSNPN and CDR2 SVGIG (reference sequence). V was trimmed by 1 base and J by 2 bases, leaving 12 bases between them. There are 15 residues in the CDR3. The CDR3 nucleotides are TGTGCCTGGAGTGGACAGGCCGAGGGCAATCAGCCCCAGCATTTT. It translates to CAWSGQAEGNQPQHF. The variable domain in full, with the rest retrieved from reference TRBV30 and TRBJ1-5, is SQTIHQWPATLVQPVGSPLSLECTVEGTSNPNLYWYRQAAGRGLQLLFYSVGIGQISSEVPQNLSASRPQDRQFILSSKKLLLSDSGFYLCAWSGQAEGNQPQHFGDGTRLSIL.

In its sample, this clone was seen a few times. CDR3 DNA sequence: TGCGCCAGCAGCCCGGGGGGCAACGGGGGTGAGACCCAGTACTTC. Translating it yields CASSPGGNGGETQYF. The chain carries TRBV5-1 and TRBJ2-5, with D maybe TRBD2 (7 bases). The CDR3 is made up of 15 amino acids. The V end was cut by 4 bases, the J end by 5 bases, with 18 bases between. Germline values: CDR1 SGHRS, CDR2 YFSETQ.

This chain connects TRBV5-4 to TRBJ1-1, with a weak D call TRBD1 (5 bases). Trimming cost V 0 bases and J 11 bases, with 17 bases left between them. This CDR3 has 14 amino acids. Germline loops: CDR1 SGHNT, CDR2 YYREEE (reference sequence). In DNA, the CDR3 is TGTGCCAGCAGCTTGGACGGAGGGGTGCGCGGTGCTTTCTTT. This translates into CASSLDGGVRGAFF.

The chain couples TRBV9 to TRBJ1-3; D call uncertain. The CDR3 is 12 amino acids. Per germline, CDR1 SGDLS and CDR2 YYNGEE. V was cut by 7 bases and J by 4 bases, with 9 bases left in between. CDR3 sequence: CASGRSGNTIYF. For the CDR3, the DNA is TGTGCCAGCGGGAGATCAGGAAACACCATATATTTT.

The V gene is TRBV6-1, the J gene TRBJ2-1; D remains ambiguous. This CDR3 has 11 amino acids. Germline CDR1 and CDR2: MNHNS and SASEGT. V dropped 3 bases and J dropped 14 bases, with 11 bases sitting between them. The CDR3 sequence is CASSDEWSEFF. The CDR3 nucleotides are TGTGCCAGCAGTGACGAATGGTCGGAGTTCTTC.

In regard to this clone: This same CDR3 is encoded by further DNA sequences in the sample. The chain recombines TRBV6-5 with TRBJ2-7; tentative D call: TRBD1 (6 bases). Germline-derived CDR1 and CDR2 are MNHEY and SVGAGI. This CDR3 has 13 residues. V shed 0 bases and J shed 3 bases, with 6 bases lying between them. CDR3 bases: TGTGCCAGCAGTTACTCCAGGGGCTACGAGCAGTACTTC. Its protein product is CASSYSRGYEQYF.

This clone was picked up a small number of times. The chain links TRBV6-1 to TRBJ2-7, with a weak D call TRBD1 (6 bases). CDR1 is MNHNS, CDR2 SASEGT, per germline. Trimming pared 4 bases from V and 4 bases from J, leaving 11 bases between. This CDR3 spans 13 amino acids. The CDR3 region is CASSGQVSYEQYF. The CDR3, as DNA: TGTGCCAGCAGTGGACAGGTGTCGTACGAGCAGTACTTC.

The chain has TRBV11-2 and TRBJ1-3; 9 nucleotides line up with TRBD1. With V trimmed by 0 bases and J by 5 bases, 2 bases remained unmatched. In germline, CDR1 is SGHAT, CDR2 FQNNGV. The CDR3 length is 15 residues. The CDR3 region is CASSLDGQGRNTIYF. The CDR3 coding sequence is TGTGCCAGCAGCTTAGATGGACAGGGGAGAAACACCATATATTTT.

The chain links TRBV11-2 to TRBJ1-4; 7 bases map to TRBD1. The germline gives CDR1 SGHAT, CDR2 FQNNGV. CDR3 length: 15 residues. Unmatched junction bases numbered 5, after V lost 0 bases and J lost 7 bases. The CDR3 loop reads CASSLDRGFGEKLFF. CDR3 bases: TGTGCCAGCAGCTTAGACAGGGGGTTTGGTGAAAAACTGTTTTTT. Variable domain in full (rest from reference TRBV11-2 and TRBJ1-4): EAGVAQSPRYKIIEKRQSVAFWCNPISGHATLYWYQQILGQGPKLLIQFQNNGVVDDSQLPKDRFSAERLKGVDSTLKIQPAKLEDSAVYLCASSLDRGFGEKLFFGSGTQLSVL.

This chain uses TRBV28 with TRBJ2-7; TRBD1 aligns across 12 bases. Unmatched junction bases numbered 5, after V lost 5 bases and J lost 3 bases. The CDR3 runs to 15 residues. Germline assignment: CDR1 MDHEN and CDR2 SYDVKM. The CDR3 here is CASSPGTGGNYEQYF. The CDR3 nucleotides read TGTGCCAGCAGTCCCGGGACAGGGGGCAACTACGAGCAGTACTTC.

The chain joins TRBV30 to TRBJ1-5, with 10 bases lining up with TRBD1. Per the germline V gene, CDR1 is GTSNPN and CDR2 is SVGIG (reference sequence). With V trimmed by 2 bases and J by 5 bases, 9 bases remained unmatched. The CDR3 length is 16 residues. CDR3 amino acids: CAWSRGGTGAYQPQHF. DNA of the CDR3: TGTGCCTGGAGTCGAGGAGGGACAGGGGCTTATCAGCCCCAGCATTTT. Using reference TRBV30 and TRBJ1-5 for the parts outside the CDR3, the full variable domain is SQTIHQWPATLVQPVGSPLSLECTVEGTSNPNLYWYRQAAGRGLQLLFYSVGIGQISSEVPQNLSASRPQDRQFILSSKKLLLSDSGFYLCAWSRGGTGAYQPQHFGDGTRLSIL.

The chain uses TRBV5-4 and TRBJ2-7; tentatively, D is TRBD2 (6 bases). Germline assignment: CDR1 SGHNT and CDR2 YYREEE (reference sequence). V dropped 3 bases and J dropped 2 bases, with 12 bases sitting between them. There are 14 residues in the CDR3. This CDR3 is CASSSPTGAYEQYF. The CDR3 DNA reads TGTGCCAGCAGCTCCCCCACGGGGGCCTACGAGCAGTACTTC. The whole variable domain, remainder taken from reference TRBV5-4 and TRBJ2-7, is ETGVTQSPTHLIKTRGQQVTLRCSSQSGHNTVSWYQQALGQGPQFIFQYYREEENGRGNFPPRFSGLQFPNYSSELNVNALELDDSALYLCASSSPTGAYEQYFGPGTRLTVT.

V usage is TRBV9 and J usage is TRBJ2-4; TRBD2 agrees at 12 bases. Germline V gene data show CDR1 as SGDLS and CDR2 as YYNGEE. The CDR3 spans 17 residues. Losses at the gene ends were 5 bases for V and 6 bases for J; bases not matched to a gene: 12. The CDR3: CASSFTPLAGGLNIQYF. CDR3 DNA: TGTGCCAGCAGTTTCACCCCACTAGCGGGGGGACTAAACATTCAGTACTTC.

The genes are TRBV9 and TRBJ1-1, with D uncertain. The CDR3 totals 13 residues. Germline V gene sequence: CDR1 SGDLS, CDR2 YYNGEE. V lost 7 bases and J 6 bases, leaving 16 bases between the germline ends. The CDR3 sequence: CASAYTPTAEAFF. CDR3 nucleotide sequence: TGTGCCAGCGCCTACACCCCGACGGCTGAAGCTTTCTTT.

This chain links TRBV4-2 with TRBJ2-4; 10 bases agree with TRBD1. CDR1 and CDR2 from the germline V gene are LGHNA and YNFKEQ. This CDR3 is 21 amino acids long. V lost 4 bases, J lost 2 bases, and 20 bases stayed unmatched. CDR3 in amino acids: CASSPGTGVTCWMLTKNIQYF. The CDR3, as DNA: TGTGCCAGCAGCCCCGGGACAGGGGTGACTTGTTGGATGTTGACCAAAAACATTCAGTACTTC.

This clone came up a few times. The chain joins TRBV5-1 to TRBJ2-4, with D possibly being TRBD2 (6 bases). This CDR3 contains 17 residues. V lost 5 bases, J lost 0 bases, and 18 bases lay in between. Germline-derived CDR1 and CDR2 are SGHRS and YFSETQ. CDR3: CASSLGDFGGAKNIQYF. As DNA, the CDR3 is TGCGCCAGCAGTTTAGGGGACTTCGGGGGAGCCAAAAACATTCAGTACTTC.

The chain uses TRBV6-1 and TRBJ1-6, with D tentatively TRBD1 (6 bases). V was clipped by 2 bases and J by 6 bases, with 14 bases between them. The CDR3 sequence is 16 residues long. The germline V gene encodes CDR1 MNHNS and CDR2 SASEGT. CDR3 DNA: TGTGCCAGCAGTGAAATTGGGGGGCTTCTTAATTCACCCCTCCACTTT. It is translated as CASSEIGGLLNSPLHF.

The gene calls are TRBV27 and TRBJ2-2; TRBD2 aligns across 14 bases. V dropped 5 bases and J dropped 6; count of bases not matched to a gene: 17. Per germline, CDR1 MNHEY and CDR2 SMNVEV (reference sequence). This CDR3 is 20 amino acids long. CDR3 sequence (DNA): TGTGCCAGCAGTCTACACACGGGACTAGCGGGAGAAATAGGCGCCGGGGAGCTGTTTTTT. This codes for CASSLHTGLAGEIGAGELFF.

A single count supports this clone. This sequence joins TRBV7-9 and TRBJ1-1; TRBD1 matches 9 bases. The CDR3 contains 15 residues. Trimming took 4 bases from V and 3 from J; bases not matched to a gene: 6. CDR1 is SEHNR and CDR2 is FQNEAQ in the germline V gene (reference sequence). The CDR3 here is CASSSPGTGYTEAFF. CDR3 nucleotides: TGTGCCAGCAGCTCACCCGGGACAGGGTACACTGAAGCTTTCTTT.

The CDR3 bases are TGTGCCACCAGCACGGGACTAGCTCCGTACGAGCAGTACTTC. It translates to CATSTGLAPYEQYF. The genes are TRBV15 and TRBJ2-7, with 9 bases lining up with TRBD2. Germline V gene data show CDR1 as LNHNV and CDR2 as YYDKDF (reference sequence). The CDR3 has 14 amino acids. The ends lost 4 bases at V and 4 bases at J; junction bases unmatched: 5.

The chain recombines TRBV9 with TRBJ2-2; TRBD1 matches at 10 bases. After removal of 2 bases from V and 6 bases from J, the junction contained 4 bases not matched to a gene. Germline loops: CDR1 SGDLS, CDR2 YYNGEE. The CDR3 is 15 amino acids. The CDR3 nucleotides are TGTGCCAGCAGCGTTGACAGGGGGCGCGCCGGGGAGCTGTTTTTT. It encodes CASSVDRGRAGELFF.

Comments on this clone: Additional DNA sequences in this sample encode the identical CDR3. This chain links TRBV18 with TRBJ1-5; D possibly corresponds to TRBD1 (6 bases). The germline gives CDR1 KGHSH, CDR2 LQKENI. Trimming took off 1 base at V and 7 bases at J, with 8 bases between the two ends. The CDR3 consists of 13 residues. The chain's CDR3 is CASSPQGGQPQHF. The CDR3 DNA reads TGTGCCAGCTCACCACAAGGGGGACAGCCCCAGCATTTT.

The chain links TRBV28 to TRBJ2-6, with a tentative D call TRBD1 (6 bases). There are 17 residues in the CDR3. Germline loops: CDR1 MDHEN, CDR2 SYDVKM. With 3 bases removed from V and 4 bases from J, the gap between germline ends came to 16 bases. CDR3 residues: CASSLQQGGSGANVLTF. The CDR3 nucleotides are TGTGCCAGCAGTTTGCAACAGGGTGGGTCCGGGGCCAACGTCCTGACTTTC.